This T cell receptor (beta chain) was captured in a study of blood T cells in healthy people across ages. The donors, all healthy, were Caucasians living in Russia, aged about 6 to 95. Total RNA, at least 6 micrograms per sample, was extracted from PBMCs. The germline V gene has CDR1 KGHSH and CDR2 LQKENI. V was clipped by 0 bases and J by 6 bases, with 18 bases between them. The CDR3 has 17 amino acids. Study-wide results and limits: A strong correlation between TCR beta diversity and naive T cell percentage was seen.

Using a J-beta primer mix together with a sample-barcoded 5' primer, a second PCR was run for about 6 to 11 cycles. Each cDNA molecule, via a template-switch adaptor with 12 random nucleotides, was tagged. TCRdb itself ran the 5' RACE reads through MiXCR, one entry per CDR3 protein. This table holds some 640,000 distinct CDR3 sequences, over 45% found once. For this clonotype: Its antigen is undetermined.

This clonotype was sampled from a woman aged 55-70 years in good health. The chain combines TRBV18 with TRBJ2-4; D tentatively fits TRBD1 or TRBD2 (5 bases each). The sequenced sample consisted of blood. In DNA, the CDR3 is TGTGCCAGCTCACCACCGAGCCAGGCCCCGAGGGGAAACATTCAGTACTTC. This sequence encodes CASSPPSQAPRGNIQYF.